Here is one T cell receptor (beta chain) with its context. The antigen remains undetermined. These data belong to a study of T cell responses to AZD1222 COVID-19 vaccine. Study findings and constraints: A rise in Spike-specific TCR breadth and depth followed two AZD1222 doses. White British ancestry dominated among donors, who included more females, and clonal diversity was possibly underestimated.

This CDR3 region has 13 residues. The V end was cut by 4 bases, the J end by 5 bases, with 11 bases between. CDR1 MGHRA and CDR2 YSYEKL come from the germline V gene. The assay was immunoSEQ multiplex PCR, and TCRdb's table has in-frame clones only and misses some. The sample lists some 50,000 clones; approximately 83% were seen once. This clonotype was obtained from an adult in good health. V and J are TRBV4-1 and TRBJ1-1; no reliable D call. Sequences were derived from peripheral blood, sampled on day 0 of AZD1222 vaccination. CDR3 nucleotides: TGCGCCAGCAGCCCCCCAACGGGAACTGAAGCTTTCTTT. Its translation: CASSPPTGTEAFF.